These T cell receptor beta chains were read from a single sample in a study of CD8+CD57+ T cells in acquired aplastic anemia. TCRdb processed the reads anew with MiXCR; each CDR3 protein has one entry. The data show about 160,000 distinct CDR3 sequences, 70% to 75% seen once. The material sequenced was sorted CD4+, CD8+, or CD8+CD57+ T cells (not recorded which) from PBMCs. The receptor source for this set is a human donor with aplastic anemia. CDR3s include the opening cysteine and the closing phenylalanine or tryptophan. D genes are given only for firm matches. The size field is filled for only some rows; it gives once, few, many or a size class.

>.|TRBJ2-7|.|TRBV7-9
CASGPGPNYEQYF
TGTGCCAGCGGCCCGGGACCTAACTACGAGCAGTACTTC
>.|TRBJ2-7|TRBD2|TRBV7-2
CASKAGGPYEQYF
TGTGCCAGCAAGGCGGGAGGGCCCTACGAGCAGTACTTC
>.|TRBJ2-3|TRBD2|TRBV6-4
CASSEGLAGYNEQYF
TGTGCCAGCAGTGAGGGACTAGCGGGCTACAATGAGCAGTATTTT
>many|TRBJ2-5|.|TRBV29-1
CSVEAGYGETQYF
TGCAGCGTTGAAGCAGGGTATGGAGAGACCCAGTACTTC
>.|TRBJ2-7|TRBD1|TRBV20-1
CSARVDERDSYEQYF
TGCAGTGCTAGGGTTGATGAACGGGACAGCTACGAGCAGTACTTC
>.|TRBJ1-3|.|TRBV7-2
CASSPASGNTIYF
TGTGCCAGCAGCCCAGCCTCTGGAAACACCATATATTTT
>.|TRBJ1-1|TRBD1|TRBV7-9
CASSLTTGLNTEAFF
TGTGCCAGCAGCTTAACGACAGGGCTGAACACTGAAGCTTTCTTT
>once|TRBJ2-7|TRBD2|TRBV5-1
CASSLEGRAGGHYEQYF
TGCGCCAGCAGCTTGGAGGGGCGTGCGGGAGGACACTACGAGCAGTACTTC
>.|TRBJ1-6|.|TRBV15
CATSRDRGRSNSPLHF
TGTGCCACCAGCAGAGATCGGGGCAGAAGTAATTCACCCCTCCACTTT
>.|TRBJ1-5|.|TRBV20-1
CSASWQGTQPQHF
TGCAGTGCTAGTTGGCAGGGTACTCAGCCCCAGCATTTT
>.|TRBJ1-6|TRBD1|TRBV18
CASSPDRESPLHF
TGTGCCAGCTCACCAGACAGGGAATCACCCCTCCACTTT
>.|TRBJ1-5|.|TRBV10-3
CAISDSQGSGQPQHF
TGTGCCATCAGTGATTCCCAGGGTTCAGGTCAGCCCCAGCATTTT
>.|TRBJ2-7|.|TRBV5-1
CASSKSGLSYEQYF
TGCGCCAGCAGCAAGTCAGGGCTTTCCTACGAGCAGTACTTC
>few|TRBJ1-5|.|TRBV5-1
CASSPSVNSNQPQHF
TGCGCCAGCAGCCCCTCAGTTAATAGCAATCAGCCCCAGCATTTT
>.|TRBJ1-1|.|TRBV6-5
CASSYSQGNTEAFF
TGTGCCAGCAGTTACTCGCAGGGGAACACTGAAGCTTTCTTT
>.|TRBJ2-1|.|TRBV29-1
CSALAESGEQFF
TGCAGCGCCCTGGCGGAGTCGGGTGAGCAGTTCTTC
>few|TRBJ2-7|.|TRBV14
CASSQALAYEQYF
TGTGCCAGCAGCCAAGCTCTGGCCTACGAGCAGTACTTC
>.|TRBJ2-7|.|TRBV10-3
CAISSTYEQYF
TGTGCCATCAGTTCCACCTACGAGCAGTACTTC
>.|TRBJ2-1|TRBD2|TRBV24-1
CATSDPNPGARGVSYNEQFF
TGTGCCACCAGTGATCCCAACCCGGGCGCTCGGGGGGTCTCCTACAATGAGCAGTTCTTC
>.|TRBJ2-7|.|TRBV7-2
CASSLDLYEQYF
TGTGCCAGCAGCTTAGACCTCTACGAGCAGTACTTC
>.|TRBJ1-1|.|TRBV5-6
CASRAGYESTGYTEAFF
TGTGCCAGCAGAGCGGGGTACGAGAGTACTGGGTACACTGAAGCTTTCTTT
>.|TRBJ1-2|.|TRBV2
CASSAVQNFYGYTF
TGTGCCAGCAGTGCTGTACAAAACTTCTATGGCTACACCTTC
>few|TRBJ2-6|.|TRBV2
CASSYRGRGDSGANVLTF
TGTGCCAGCAGTTATCGGGGCAGGGGAGATTCTGGGGCCAACGTCCTGACTTTC
>once|TRBJ2-2|TRBD1|TRBV9
CARATGVNTGELFF
TGTGCCCGCGCTACAGGGGTGAACACCGGGGAGCTGTTTTTT
>.|TRBJ2-6|TRBD1|TRBV9
CASSRPGTGSGANVLTF
TGTGCCAGCAGCCGTCCCGGGACAGGGTCTGGGGCCAACGTCCTGACTTTC
>.|TRBJ1-1|TRBD1|TRBV10-1
CASSPYRGNMNTEAFF
TGCGCCAGCAGTCCTTACAGGGGAAACATGAACACTGAAGCTTTCTTT